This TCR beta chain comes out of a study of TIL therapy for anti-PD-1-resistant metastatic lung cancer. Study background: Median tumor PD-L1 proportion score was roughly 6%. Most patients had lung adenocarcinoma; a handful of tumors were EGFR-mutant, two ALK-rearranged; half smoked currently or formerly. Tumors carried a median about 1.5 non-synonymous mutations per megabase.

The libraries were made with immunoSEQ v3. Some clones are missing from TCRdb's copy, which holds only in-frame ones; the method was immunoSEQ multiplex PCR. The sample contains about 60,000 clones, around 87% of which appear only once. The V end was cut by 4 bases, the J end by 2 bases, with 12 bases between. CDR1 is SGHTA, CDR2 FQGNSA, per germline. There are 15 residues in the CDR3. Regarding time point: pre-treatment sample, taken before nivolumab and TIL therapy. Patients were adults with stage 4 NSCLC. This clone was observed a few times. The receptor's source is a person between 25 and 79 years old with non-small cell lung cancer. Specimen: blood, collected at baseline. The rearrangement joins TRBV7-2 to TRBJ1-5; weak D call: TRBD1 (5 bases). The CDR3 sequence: CASSSQGFGNQPQHF. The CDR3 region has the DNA TGTGCCAGCAGCTCTCAGGGTTTCGGCAATCAGCCCCAGCATTTT.